Listed below are T cell receptor beta chains from one sample, sequenced in a study of vaccination effects on CD4 cells after COVID-19. Assay: immunoSEQ multiplex PCR; the TCRdb copy retains only in-frame clones and omits some. Counted here are more than 55,000 clones, approximately 80% occurring once; the ten biggest clones make up about 4.6%. Antigen specificity for these receptors is unknown. The source was CD4+ T cells from PBMCs cultured without peptide, collected after COVID-19 vaccination. These TCRs come from a human donor who received a COVID-19 vaccine. Each CDR3 is given with its conserved first and last residue. Fields, in order: clone size, J gene, D gene, V gene, CDR3 DNA, CDR3 protein. The D gene is left open where the match is weak. The size of a clone is reported for some rows only, either as once, few or many, or as a class for expanded clones.

abundance: few
j_gene: TRBJ2-1
d_gene: TRBD2
v_gene: TRBV11-2
CDR3nt: TGTGCCAGCAGCTTAGCCAGGGCTAGCGGAGTTTACAATGAGCAGTTCTTC
CDR3aa: CASSLARASGVYNEQFF

abundance: .
j_gene: TRBJ2-7
d_gene: TRBD2
v_gene: TRBV6-5
CDR3nt: TGTGCCAGCAGACTGGGACTAGCGGGAGTAGCCGAGCAGTACTTC
CDR3aa: CASRLGLAGVAEQYF

abundance: .
j_gene: TRBJ1-1
d_gene: .
v_gene: TRBV6-5
CDR3nt: TGTGCCAGTACCGGGACAAGAGAAGCTTTCTTT
CDR3aa: CASTGTREAFF

abundance: .
j_gene: TRBJ2-2
d_gene: .
v_gene: TRBV28
CDR3nt: TGTGCCAGCAGTTTAGGGGGAAGGGACACCGGGGAGCTGTTTTTT
CDR3aa: CASSLGGRDTGELFF

abundance: few
j_gene: TRBJ1-6
d_gene: .
v_gene: TRBV6-6
CDR3nt: TGTGCCAGCAGTTACTCATCCGCCCCGGGGTCACCCCTCCACTTT
CDR3aa: CASSYSSAPGSPLHF

abundance: .
j_gene: TRBJ2-7
d_gene: .
v_gene: TRBV6-5
CDR3nt: TGTGCCACCTCGGGACACACCTACGAGCAGTACTTC
CDR3aa: CATSGHTYEQYF

abundance: .
j_gene: TRBJ2-1
d_gene: TRBD2
v_gene: TRBV6-5
CDR3nt: TGTGCCAGCAAGCGGACTAGCGATGAGCAGTTCTTC
CDR3aa: CASKRTSDEQFF

abundance: .
j_gene: TRBJ1-1
d_gene: TRBD1
v_gene: TRBV5-4
CDR3nt: TGTGCCAGCAGCCACAGACAGGGACTGTTGAACACTGAAGCTTTCTTT
CDR3aa: CASSHRQGLLNTEAFF

abundance: .
j_gene: TRBJ2-7
d_gene: .
v_gene: TRBV25-1
CDR3nt: TGTGCCAGCAGTGCCCCGGGGGCAGTTTCCGAGCAGTACTTC
CDR3aa: CASSAPGAVSEQYF

abundance: .
j_gene: TRBJ2-1
d_gene: TRBD2
v_gene: TRBV10-3
CDR3nt: TGTGCCATCGCCCCCCAGGTAGCGGGAGGGAATGAGCAGTTCTTC
CDR3aa: CAIAPQVAGGNEQFF

abundance: .
j_gene: TRBJ2-1
d_gene: TRBD1
v_gene: TRBV24-1
CDR3nt: TGTGCCACCAGTGGGGGGTCTGACAGGGCAGGGTATAATGAGCAGTTCTTC
CDR3aa: CATSGGSDRAGYNEQFF

abundance: .
j_gene: TRBJ2-1
d_gene: .
v_gene: TRBV7-2
CDR3nt: TGTGCCAGCAGCTTAGTTGGAGGGGGCGTCACTTCTTCCTACAATGAGCAGTTCTTC
CDR3aa: CASSLVGGGVTSSYNEQFF

abundance: .
j_gene: TRBJ2-3
d_gene: .
v_gene: TRBV18
CDR3nt: TGTGCCAGCTCACCTCTGGGGATAGACGATACGCAGTATTTT
CDR3aa: CASSPLGIDDTQYF

abundance: few
j_gene: TRBJ2-3
d_gene: .
v_gene: TRBV5-4
CDR3nt: TGTGCCAGCAGCCCTGTGGTGGAGGGACTAGATACGCAGTATTTT
CDR3aa: CASSPVVEGLDTQYF

abundance: .
j_gene: TRBJ1-2
d_gene: .
v_gene: TRBV15
CDR3nt: TGTGCCACTCAGGGGTGGTATGGCTACACCTTC
CDR3aa: CATQGWYGYTF

abundance: .
j_gene: TRBJ1-1
d_gene: TRBD1
v_gene: TRBV3-1/TRBV3-2
CDR3nt: TGTGCCAGCAGCCCCCGGGACAGGGGCACTGAAGCTTTCTTT
CDR3aa: CASSPRDRGTEAFF

abundance: .
j_gene: TRBJ2-1
d_gene: TRBD2
v_gene: TRBV2
CDR3nt: TGTGCCAGCAGTGAGGGCGGGAGGGTAAACAATGAGCAGTTCTTC
CDR3aa: CASSEGGRVNNEQFF

abundance: once
j_gene: TRBJ1-2
d_gene: TRBD1
v_gene: TRBV5-5
CDR3nt: TGTGCCAGCAGCGTCCGGACAGGGGCTAACTATGGCTACACCTTC
CDR3aa: CASSVRTGANYGYTF

abundance: .
j_gene: TRBJ2-7
d_gene: TRBD1
v_gene: TRBV28
CDR3nt: TGTGCCAGCAGTTTACTGGACAGGGGGCGATACGAGCAGTACTTC
CDR3aa: CASSLLDRGRYEQYF

abundance: .
j_gene: TRBJ1-4
d_gene: .
v_gene: TRBV7-2
CDR3nt: TGTGCCAGCAGCTTAGCTGGACACTTTAATGAAAAACTGTTTTTT
CDR3aa: CASSLAGHFNEKLFF

abundance: .
j_gene: TRBJ2-1
d_gene: TRBD1
v_gene: TRBV29-1
CDR3nt: TGCAGCGTTGAAGATTCCGCGACAGGGCACTCCTACAATGAGCAGTTCTTC
CDR3aa: CSVEDSATGHSYNEQFF

abundance: few
j_gene: TRBJ1-2
d_gene: .
v_gene: TRBV7-9
CDR3nt: TGTGCCAGCAGCGGGGCGGCAGACTATGGCTACACCTTC
CDR3aa: CASSGAADYGYTF